This TCR beta chain was retrieved from a study of T cells after yellow fever vaccination. Whole-study context: It was SMART-Seq v4 Ultra Low Input that prepared the fractions with low cell numbers.

TCRdb reanalysed the 5' RACE reads using MiXCR and keeps one entry per CDR3 protein. Of just under 600,000 distinct CDR3 sequences in the sample, approximately 12% are singletons; the top ten hold roughly an eighth. This clonotype was seen a handful of times. This sequence originates from a man aged 25 to 45 who received the YFV17D yellow fever vaccine. The sample consisted of PBMCs, taken on the day of the yellow fever booster vaccination.

CDR3 coding DNA: TGCGCCAGCAGCCAAGACCGGGAGGGCCGTCGGTTTTATGAGCAGTTCTTC. Encoded protein: CASSQDREGRRFYEQFF. The rearrangement joins TRBV4-3 to TRBJ2-1; 8 nucleotides align to TRBD2. CDR1 is LGHNA, CDR2 YSLEER, per germline. CDR3 length: 17 amino acids. The trim removed 0 bases at V and 8 bases at J, leaving 12 bases unmatched.